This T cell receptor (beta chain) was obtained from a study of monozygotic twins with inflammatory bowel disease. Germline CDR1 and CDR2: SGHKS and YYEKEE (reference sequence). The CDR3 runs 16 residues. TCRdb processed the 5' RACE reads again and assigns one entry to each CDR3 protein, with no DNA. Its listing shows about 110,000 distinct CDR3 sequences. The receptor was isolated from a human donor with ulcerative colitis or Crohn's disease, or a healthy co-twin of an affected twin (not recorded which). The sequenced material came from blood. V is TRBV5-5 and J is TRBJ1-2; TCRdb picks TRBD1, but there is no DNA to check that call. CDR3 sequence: CASSLDPGGEKYGYTF.